This entry lists 10 T cell receptor beta chains sequenced from one sample in a study of regulatory T cells in long-lasting Graves disease. The time point is: newly diagnosed GD, antithyroid drugs for less than 3 months. PBMC RNA served as the TCR library source. Arm-PCR of CDR3 regions with iRepertoire HTBI primers generated TCR beta libraries. A single record per CDR3 protein comes from TCRdb applying MiXCR to the multiplex PCR reads. Altogether over 350,000 distinct CDR3 sequences are present, around 13% being singletons, with the ten largest covering approximately 15%. These data are also associated with another study on T cells in Graves' hyperthyroidism and ophthalmopathy.

The sequencing here drew on peripheral blood mononuclear cells (PBMCs), taken at new diagnosis, from a patient treated with antithyroid drugs. These receptors all come from a woman in her forties or fifties with Graves disease.

This clonotype has ten or more counts. The chain is built from TRBV3-1 and TRBJ1-2; 7 bases line up with TRBD1. Germline V gives CDR1 LGHDT, CDR2 YNNKEL (reference sequence). Trimming took 0 bases from V and 6 from J; bases not matched to a gene: 1. The CDR3 runs 13 residues. CDR3 sequence: CASSQDDRDGYTF. CDR3 bases: TGTGCCAGCAGCCAAGATGACAGGGATGGCTACACCTTC. Together with reference TRBV3-1 and TRBJ1-2, the CDR3 gives the full variable domain: DTAVSQTPKYLVTQMGNDKSIKCEQNLGHDTMYWYKQDSKKFLKIMFSYNNKELIINETVPNRFSPKSPDKAHLNLHINSLELGDSAVYFCASSQDDRDGYTFGSGTRLTVV.

This clonotype was seen a few times. The gene calls are TRBV28 and TRBJ1-1, with a weak D call TRBD1 (6 bases). This CDR3 spans 16 amino acids. CDR1 and CDR2 from the germline V gene are MDHEN and SYDVKM. Deletions cut 7 bases from V and 1 base from J, with 19 bases between. CDR3 amino acids: CASIGFPGHWNTEAFF. DNA of the CDR3: TGTGCCAGCATAGGCTTCCCGGGACACTGGAACACTGAAGCTTTCTTT.

This clonotype was recorded at least ten times. The chain employs TRBV11-2 and TRBJ1-2, with 10 bases that match TRBD1. CDR1 and CDR2 (germline): SGHAT, FQNNGV. With 1 base clipped from V and 8 bases from J, the junction kept 7 bases outside the gene matches. CDR3 size: 15 residues. The DNA for the CDR3 is TGTGCCAGCAGCTTAGGGACAGGGGGGTATCGCGGCTACACCTTC. This encodes CASSLGTGGYRGYTF. The full variable domain, its missing parts supplied by reference TRBV11-2 and TRBJ1-2, is EAGVAQSPRYKIIEKRQSVAFWCNPISGHATLYWYQQILGQGPKLLIQFQNNGVVDDSQLPKDRFSAERLKGVDSTLKIQPAKLEDSAVYLCASSLGTGGYRGYTFGSGTRLTVV.

This clonotype was picked up a small number of times. This chain links TRBV7-9 with TRBJ1-6; the D gene is possibly TRBD1 (5 bases). CDR1 SEHNR and CDR2 FQNEAQ come from the germline V gene (reference sequence). V was clipped by 10 bases and J by 7 bases, with 26 bases between them. The CDR3 sequence is 17 residues long. The CDR3 DNA reads TGTGCCACCCAAGGGAGCCAGGGTACGGCCCAAAATTCACCCCTCCACTTT. Amino acid sequence: CATQGSQGTAQNSPLHF.

This clonotype was detected many times. The chain carries TRBV7-2 and TRBJ2-5, with 8 bases aligning to TRBD1. Germline CDR1 reads SGHTA; CDR2 reads FQGNSA. There are 17 residues in the CDR3. The junction had 16 bases not matched to a gene; V was cut back by 5 bases and J by 5 bases. DNA of the CDR3: TGTGCCAGCAGCCGGGGTCAGGGGGCGCGGGGCAGGGAGACCCAGTACTTC. The encoded protein is CASSRGQGARGRETQYF.

V and J are TRBV19 and TRBJ2-1; 8 positions agree with TRBD2. The V gene's germline CDR1 is LNHDA and CDR2 SQIVND (reference sequence). V trimming: 2 bases; J trimming: 8 bases; junction bases outside the gene matches: 8. This CDR3 is built from 15 residues. The CDR3 sequence: CASSITSGSVDEQFF. The CDR3, as DNA: TGTGCCAGTAGTATAACCAGCGGGAGTGTAGATGAGCAGTTCTTC.

A word on this clonotype: This could be a read error, since a much larger clone is one nucleotide away. The rearrangement joins TRBV28 to TRBJ2-7, with D unclear. With 3 bases removed from V and 0 bases from J, the gap between germline ends came to 12 bases. Germline V gene data show CDR1 as MDHEN and CDR2 as SYDVKM. This CDR3 has 15 residues. The CDR3 DNA is TGTGCCAGCAGTTTCGCCGTCGACAACTCCTACGAGCAGTACTTC. Its translation: CASSFAVDNSYEQYF.

Many counts were recorded for this clonotype. The chain employs TRBV7-9 and TRBJ1-1, with 9 positions matching TRBD1. V lost 1 base to trimming and J lost 6 bases; unmatched junction nucleotides: 6. Germline CDR1 is SEHNR and CDR2 is FQNEAQ (reference sequence). The CDR3 runs 15 residues. CDR3 in amino acids: CASSLGGQGGAEAFF. CDR3 coding DNA: TGTGCCAGCAGCTTAGGGGGACAGGGAGGCGCTGAAGCTTTCTTT.

This clonotype was counted many times. The chain employs TRBV10-3 and TRBJ2-3; 9 bases are a match to TRBD2. This CDR3 is built from 18 residues. CDR1 ENHRY and CDR2 SYGVKD come from the germline V gene. V dropped 5 bases and J dropped 1; count of bases not matched to a gene: 13. CDR3 region: CAISPSLLAGHRTDTQYF. The CDR3, as DNA: TGTGCCATCAGTCCTTCCCTTCTAGCGGGACACCGCACAGATACGCAGTATTTT.

This clonotype was recorded many times. The chain combines TRBV6-5 with TRBJ2-1, with 9 nucleotides matching TRBD2. The CDR3 is made up of 15 amino acids. After removal of 3 bases from V and 5 bases from J, the junction contained 5 bases not matched to a gene. Germline V gives CDR1 MNHEY, CDR2 SVGAGI. CDR3 DNA sequence: TGTGCCAGCAGTTATGGGACTAGCATGAACAATGAGCAGTTCTTC. Translating gives CASSYGTSMNNEQFF.